These T cell receptor beta chains were read from a single sample in a study of T cells in Graves' hyperthyroidism and ophthalmopathy. TCRdb re-called the multiplex PCR reads through MiXCR, storing one row per CDR3 protein. The data contain approximately 590,000 distinct CDR3 sequences, less than 20% of them singletons. Input material: blood. Receptors were obtained from a woman aged 25-40 years with Graves' hyperthyroidism. Each CDR3 is given with its conserved first and last residue. A D gene is named only where the DNA matches it firmly. Clone size is given for some rows only: seen once, a few or many times, or a class if the clone is expanded.

D,V,J,size,CDR3,DNA
NA,TRBV7-8,TRBJ2-5,many,CASSLEVGLETQYF,TGTGCCAGCAGCTTAGAAGTGGGGCTAGAGACCCAGTACTTC
NA,TRBV10-1,TRBJ2-3,NA,CASSESFDSTDTQYF,TGCGCCAGCAGTGAGTCCTTTGATAGCACAGATACGCAGTATTTT
TRBD1,TRBV5-1,TRBJ2-7,many,CASSWDSRYEQYF,TGCGCCAGCAGCTGGGACAGCCGCTACGAGCAGTACTTC
NA,TRBV6-4,TRBJ2-2,many,CASSRGQGGTGELFF,TGTGCCAGCTCACGCGGGCAGGGAGGAACCGGGGAGCTGTTTTTT
TRBD2,TRBV28,TRBJ2-7,many,CASSLVGGPEKEQYF,TGTGCCAGCAGTTTAGTGGGAGGGCCAGAAAAAGAGCAGTACTTC
TRBD1,TRBV30,TRBJ2-7,many,CAGQGGSYEQYF,TGTGCCGGACAGGGGGGAAGCTACGAGCAGTACTTC
TRBD2,TRBV6-2/TRBV6-3,TRBJ2-7,many,CASSYGTSGSDEQYF,TGTGCCAGCAGTTACGGGACTAGCGGGAGTGATGAGCAGTACTTC
NA,TRBV28,TRBJ2-7,many,CASSFQDIGFQSYEQYF,TGTGCCAGCAGTTTTCAAGACATTGGTTTTCAATCCTACGAGCAGTACTTC
TRBD2,TRBV15,TRBJ2-1,few,CATSWTSTYNEQFF,TGTGCCACCAGCTGGACTAGCACCTACAATGAGCAGTTCTTC
NA,TRBV12-3/TRBV12-4,TRBJ2-1,many,CASSSLAGIYNEQFF,TGTGCCAGCAGTTCTTTGGCAGGGATCTACAATGAGCAGTTCTTC
NA,TRBV3-1,TRBJ1-2,many,CASSPTREPYGYTF,TGTGCCAGCAGCCCCACTAGGGAGCCCTATGGCTACACCTTC
NA,TRBV12-3/TRBV12-4,TRBJ2-7,NA,CASSITTGSREQYF,TGTGCCAGCAGTATCACAACGGGGTCGAGAGAGCAGTACTTC
NA,TRBV12-3/TRBV12-4,TRBJ2-1,many,CASSLLRGSYNEQFF,TGTGCCAGCAGTTTATTGAGGGGCTCCTACAATGAGCAGTTCTTC
TRBD1,TRBV5-1,TRBJ2-1,few,CASSLFSLGTGKNEQFF,TGCGCCAGCAGCTTGTTTTCTTTAGGGACAGGGAAAAATGAGCAGTTCTTC
TRBD1,TRBV27,TRBJ2-3,many,CASGQGALKTDTQYF,TGTGCCAGCGGACAGGGGGCTCTGAAGACAGATACGCAGTATTTT
TRBD2,TRBV20-1,TRBJ2-1,NA,CSALLLTSGGYNEQFF,TGCAGTGCACTACTACTGACTAGCGGGGGCTACAATGAGCAGTTCTTC
NA,TRBV5-6,TRBJ2-3,NA,CASSSSGRDTDTQYF,TGTGCCAGCAGCAGCTCGGGACGCGACACAGATACGCAGTATTTT
NA,TRBV12-3/TRBV12-4,TRBJ2-3,NA,CASSLHLTDTQYF,TGTGCCAGCAGTCTACATCTGACAGATACGCAGTATTTT
NA,TRBV5-1,TRBJ2-2,few,CASSLVSSRNTGELFF,TGCGCCAGCAGCTTGGTTTCTAGCAGAAACACCGGGGAGCTGTTTTTT
NA,TRBV4-1,TRBJ2-3,many,CASIRDPGSWADTQYF,TGCGCCAGCATCCGGGACCCCGGATCTTGGGCAGATACGCAGTATTTT
NA,TRBV20-1,TRBJ2-3,many,CSASIPPSTDTQYF,TGCAGTGCTAGCATCCCTCCTAGCACAGATACGCAGTATTTT
NA,TRBV7-9,TRBJ2-1,NA,CASSSPRYQGDNNEQFF,TGTGCCAGCAGCTCCCCCCGCTACCAAGGGGACAACAATGAGCAGTTCTTC
TRBD2,TRBV20-1,TRBJ2-7,many,CSAPSPTSGRAGEQYF,TGCAGTGCTCCTAGCCCGACTAGCGGGAGGGCTGGCGAGCAGTACTTC
TRBD2,TRBV24-1,TRBJ2-3,many,CATSDRTGASGKTDTQYF,TGTGCCACCAGTGACCGAACGGGGGCTAGCGGGAAGACAGATACGCAGTATTTT
NA,TRBV28,TRBJ2-7,many,CASNRDGIWEQYF,TGTGCCAGCAACCGCGACGGGATCTGGGAGCAGTACTTC
NA,TRBV3-1,TRBJ2-2,few,CASSQEGSGRYTGELFF,TGTGCCAGCAGCCAAGAGGGGAGCGGAAGGTACACCGGGGAGCTGTTTTTT